What follows are 5 T cell receptor beta chains derived from one specimen sequenced in a study of T cell changes during pregnancy in multiple sclerosis. Assay used: immunoSEQ multiplex PCR; TCRdb lists only in-frame clones, some missing. The sample has around 50,000 clones, roughly 94% seen once; the top ten hold 5.5% to 7%. This sample comprised CD8+ T cells from peripheral blood mononuclear cells, obtained in the first trimester of pregnancy. Receptor source: a female donor with multiple sclerosis, enrolled in a pregnancy study.

This chain links TRBV6-5 with TRBJ1-2, with 7 bases aligning to TRBD1. This CDR3 comprises 11 residues. With V trimmed by 8 bases and J by 8 bases, 5 bases remained unmatched. The germline V gene encodes CDR1 MNHEY and CDR2 SVGAGI. This chain's CDR3 is CASGDRVGYTF. CDR3 DNA: TGTGCCAGCGGAGACAGGGTCGGCTACACCTTC.

V usage is TRBV4-1 and J usage is TRBJ2-1, with D perhaps matching TRBD2 (6 bases). CDR3 length: 13 residues. Germline values: CDR1 MGHRA, CDR2 YSYEKL. V lost 1 base, J lost 8 bases, and 9 bases lay in between. CDR3 amino acids: CASSQVGGYEQFF. In nucleotides, the CDR3 is TGCGCCAGCAGCCAAGTGGGGGGATATGAGCAGTTCTTC.

V usage is TRBV4-1 and J usage is TRBJ2-3, with 8 bases identical to TRBD2. The V and J ends lost 0 bases and 0 bases, in that order; junction bases with no gene match: 2. This CDR3 has 16 residues. CDR1 and CDR2 (germline): MGHRA, YSYEKL. In DNA, the CDR3 is TGCGCCAGCAGCCAAGACCGGGGGGGGAGCACAGATACGCAGTATTTT. Translated: CASSQDRGGSTDTQYF.

The rearrangement uses TRBV27 and TRBJ2-1, with 9 bases that match TRBD1. Germline values: CDR1 MNHEY, CDR2 SMNVEV (reference sequence). V was pared by 7 bases and J by 9 bases, with 7 bases of the junction left unmatched. This CDR3 spans 13 amino acids. The CDR3 bases are TGTGCCAGCACCGTCGGGACAGGGCTTGAGCAGTTCTTC. Translated: CASTVGTGLEQFF.

The gene calls are TRBV28 and TRBJ1-5, with a possible D match to TRBD1 (6 bases). The CDR3 covers 18 residues. Trimming cost V 9 bases and J 0 bases, with 24 bases left between them. Germline-derived CDR1 and CDR2 are MDHEN and SYDVKM. The CDR3 here is CASTTMGAQFYSNQPQHF. CDR3 bases: TGTGCCAGTACCACCATGGGGGCTCAGTTCTATAGCAATCAGCCCCAGCATTTT.